This TCR beta chain was sequenced for a study of blood T cell repertoires in COVID-19 (dated by TCRdb to the early 2020s). Some background on the complete study: The collaborator samples originated in the United States, Italy and Spain and spanned the acute and convalescent phases of COVID-19. A freely available public database, intended as a resource for researchers studying the immune response to SARS-CoV-2, is where the repertoires were released. Nearly every sample came with metadata listing a de-identified subject ID, COVID-19 status, age in years and sex. The prospective study material was composed of cDNA or gDNA derived from T cells, B-cell-depleted T cells, or PBMCs. Where HLA class I and class II types were available, the types were taken from metadata supplied by the sample provider, not from assay-based typing. Deeply sampled blood TCRbeta repertoires from subjects exposed to, actively infected with, or recovered from COVID-19 were included in the dataset. The samples were drawn from the first 160 participants of the ongoing ImmuneRACE study and from some 1,300 subjects provided by 6 global collaborators.

TCRbeta CDR3 regions were amplified from genomic DNA by means of the immunoSEQ Assay, a bias-controlled multiplex PCR. The authors processed their data as follows. Within the assay, amplification of reference gene primers was used to estimate how many nucleated cells each sample contained. To quantify the absolute abundance of each unique TCRbeta CDR3 rearrangement, sequence reads were collapsed and filtered. For each sample, productive Simpson clonality was calculated as the square root of Simpson's diversity index over productive rearrangements. The clones in this table, taken by TCRdb from immuneACCESS, are in-frame only. Not every clone is retained; where verified, under half of the shortfall comes from an unresolved V gene, and the cause of the rest is unknown. Clone size and the V and J calls come from that table; the DNA yielded D and trimming. Within this sample are about 220,000 clones, with approximately 82% of them counted one time only. Of the sample, approximately 15% falls within the top ten clones.

V and J are truncated by 4 bases and 0 bases respectively, leaving an intervening sequence of 18 bases. Sequences LGHDT (CDR1) and YNNKEL (CDR2) are obtained from the germline V gene (reference sequence). Taken from cysteine to phenylalanine, the CDR3 has 17 residues. Here the CDR3 DNA is all that survives: 51 bases in frame from base 1. Of note for this clone: Its antigen remains unidentified. Base qualities are not at hand, and no much larger clone is one base apart.

General study outcomes and caveats: The amount of clinical and demographic metadata varied by source and participant and was provided uncurated.

Participants in the prospective study were aged about 18 to 90 years, lived in 20 to 30 United States geographic areas, and enrolled through a virtual design. In the prospective study, cohorts were assigned on the basis of participant-reported clinical history obtained from a screening survey and a study questionnaire. For ImmuneRACE Cohort 3, a participant was defined as recovered based on two consecutive negative NP/OP PCR tests, clearance by a healthcare professional, or resolution of symptoms. In the prospective study, mobile phlebotomists collected whole blood, serum and a nasopharyngeal or oropharyngeal swab from each participant. Additional blood draws and questionnaires over an approximately 2-month period could optionally be provided by prospective study participants. Before DNA extraction, blood samples from the prospective study were shipped at room temperature or frozen.

Sequenced input: PBMCs or T cells enriched from blood (not recorded which). The chain is assembled from TRBV3-1 (or the pseudogene TRBV3-2) and TRBJ1-1; a tentative D match to TRBD1 spans 6 bases. The source is a man aged 40-49 years who had recovered from COVID-19. The CDR3 here reads CASSPRQGQSMNTEAFF. The nucleotide sequence is TGTGCCAGCAGCCCCCGGCAGGGACAAAGCATGAACACTGAAGCTTTCTTT.